These 7 T cell receptor beta chains came from one sample sequenced in a study of cytomegalovirus exposure and HLA in healthy donors. Researchers ran the PCR with 60 Vbeta and 13 Jbeta primers. Some clones are missing from TCRdb's copy, which holds only in-frame ones; the method was immunoSEQ multiplex PCR. The sample includes about 190,000 clones, 78% of them seen just once. Input material: PBMCs. Source of these receptors: a woman younger than 45 in good health and CMV-seropositive.

The chain is built from TRBV7-2 and TRBJ2-3, with 7 bases matching TRBD2. The CDR3 is made up of 15 amino acids. CDR1 and CDR2 from the germline V gene are SGHTA and FQGNSA. The V segment lost 4 bases and the J segment 0 bases; nucleotides outside the gene matches: 4. The CDR3, as DNA: TGTGCCAGCAGCTCCAGCGGGGCTAGCACAGATACGCAGTATTTT. Its protein product is CASSSSGASTDTQYF.

The chain uses TRBV13 and TRBJ2-7; 9 bases align to TRBD1. The V gene end was trimmed by 7 bases and the J gene end by 0 bases; junction bases not matched to a gene: 7. The length of the CDR3 is 15 residues. In germline, CDR1 is PRHDT, CDR2 FYEKMQ (reference sequence). CDR3: CASTLGQGPSYEQYF. CDR3 DNA: TGTGCCAGCACCCTGGGACAGGGTCCCTCCTACGAGCAGTACTTC.

This clone is a singleton in its sample. The chain has TRBV5-1 and TRBJ1-1, with TRBD1 identical over 9 bases. The CDR3 is 15 amino acids. Germline V gene sequence: CDR1 SGHRS, CDR2 YFSETQ. V gave up 6 bases and J gave up 1 base; unmatched junction bases: 7. The CDR3 loop is CASMPDRGSNTEAFF. CDR3 nucleotide sequence: TGCGCCAGCATGCCAGACAGGGGGTCGAACACTGAAGCTTTCTTT.

The CDR3 protein is CASSFRGTANTGELFF. CDR3 DNA sequence: TGTGCCAGCAGCTTCCGCGGGACAGCGAACACCGGGGAGCTGTTTTTT. V usage is TRBV11-3 and J usage is TRBJ2-2; a possible D gene is TRBD1 (7 bases). The length of the CDR3 is 16 residues. Germline V gene sequence: CDR1 SGHNT, CDR2 YENEEA. Trimming removed 3 bases from V and 0 bases from J, with 11 bases in between.

This clone has just a few counts. This sequence joins TRBV9 and TRBJ2-3; 10 bases are shared with TRBD2. Germline V gene lookup returns CDR1 SGDLS and CDR2 YYNGEE. The CDR3 length is 16 residues. Trimming took 6 bases from V and 1 from J; bases not matched to a gene: 8. The CDR3: CASTQSGRAGTDTQYF. CDR3 in DNA: TGTGCCAGCACTCAAAGCGGGAGGGCTGGCACAGATACGCAGTATTTT.

The CDR3, as DNA: TGCGCCAGCAGCTTGGGGCAGAGGGCTAATGAGCAGTTCTTC. It encodes CASSLGQRANEQFF. The rearrangement uses TRBV5-1 and TRBJ2-1; possibly TRBD2 for D (5 bases). Germline V CDR1 and CDR2: SGHRS, YFSETQ. Deletions cut 0 bases from V and 7 bases from J, with 11 bases between. The CDR3 sequence is 14 residues long.

This rearrangement joins TRBV7-3 to TRBJ2-2, with a possible D match to TRBD2 (6 bases). Per the germline V gene, CDR1 is SGHTA and CDR2 is FQGTGA. V dropped 5 bases and J dropped 4 bases, with 17 bases sitting between them. The CDR3 is made up of 16 amino acids. The CDR3 loop is CASSPLAFGGTGELFF. In DNA, the CDR3 is TGTGCCAGCAGCCCTCTAGCGTTTGGGGGCACCGGGGAGCTGTTTTTT.